These 8 T cell receptor beta chains originate from one sample sequenced in a study of technical replicates of blood from several donors. Sequencing used immunoSEQ multiplex PCR; TCRdb keeps in-frame clones, though not all of them. This table has approximately 81,000 clones, roughly 95% appearing once. The specimen sequenced was T cells isolated from PBMCs. Source of these receptors: a human donor in good health.

The chain employs TRBV10-3 and TRBJ1-1, with TRBD1 as a possible D gene (5 bases). The V gene's germline CDR1 is ENHRY and CDR2 SYGVKD. The CDR3 contains 14 residues. Trimming cost V 4 bases and J 4 bases, with 13 bases left between them. In DNA, the CDR3 is TGTGCCATCAGTGCAGGCCGGGGGGGCACTGAAGCTTTCTTT. This codes for CAISAGRGGTEAFF.

The J gene is TRBJ2-1, the V gene TRBV19; the D gene is possibly TRBD2 (6 bases). V was shortened by 3 bases and J by 1 base, with 10 bases between the two germline ends. The CDR3 spans 15 residues. Germline V lookup: CDR1 LNHDA, CDR2 SQIVND (reference sequence). The CDR3 DNA follows: TGTGCCAGTAGTATTAGTGGGAGGTCCTACAATGAGCAGTTCTTC. Amino acid sequence: CASSISGRSYNEQFF.

The genes are TRBV27 and TRBJ2-3; 7 bases fit TRBD2. V lost 6 bases to trimming and J lost 2 bases; unmatched junction nucleotides: 11. Germline V CDR1 and CDR2: MNHEY, SMNVEV (reference sequence). The CDR3 sequence is 16 residues long. The chain's CDR3 is CASSIPGLITTDTQYF. The CDR3 nucleotides are TGTGCCAGCAGCATACCGGGACTAATTACCACAGATACGCAGTATTTT.

This rearrangement joins TRBV5-1 to TRBJ2-1; 7 nucleotides match TRBD2. The CDR3 is 15 residues long. The germline CDR1 and CDR2 sequences are SGHRS and YFSETQ. After removal of 4 bases from V and 0 bases from J, the junction contained 4 bases not matched to a gene. The CDR3 DNA follows: TGCGCCAGCAGCCAAGCGGGATCCTCCTACAATGAGCAGTTCTTC. Translated: CASSQAGSSYNEQFF.

This rearrangement joins TRBV7-9 to TRBJ1-1; no definite D call. CDR3 length: 12 amino acids. V shed 6 bases and J shed 4 bases, with 9 bases lying between them. The germline gives CDR1 SEHNR, CDR2 FQNEAQ (reference sequence). CDR3 amino acids: CASSTTSTEAFF. The DNA of the CDR3 is TGTGCCAGCAGTACGACAAGCACTGAAGCTTTCTTT.

The chain combines TRBV5-5 with TRBJ2-1; 7 bases are a match to TRBD2. This CDR3 contains 15 residues. The germline V gene encodes CDR1 SGHKS and CDR2 YYEKEE (reference sequence). Trimming cost V 1 base and J 2 bases; bases outside gene matches: 3. Here the CDR3 reads CASSLLGGAYNEQFF. The CDR3 DNA reads TGTGCCAGCAGCTTGTTGGGGGGGGCCTACAATGAGCAGTTCTTC.

This clone was recorded only once. The V gene is TRBV10-1, the J gene TRBJ1-2; perhaps TRBD1 as D (6 bases). The length of the CDR3 is 14 residues. V lost 2 bases to trimming and J lost 6 bases, with 13 bases between them. Looked up from germline, CDR1 is WNHNN and CDR2 is SYGVQD (reference sequence). The CDR3 DNA follows: TGCGCCAGCAGTGAGGACAGGACGGCGAATGGCTACACCTTC. This sequence encodes CASSEDRTANGYTF.

The chain combines TRBV29-1 with TRBJ2-7; 8 nucleotides match TRBD1. The ends lost 7 bases at V and 3 bases at J; junction bases unmatched: 8. Germline CDR1 is SQVTM and CDR2 is ANQGSEA. CDR3 length: 13 amino acids. The CDR3 sequence is CSAQGDRSYEQYF. The CDR3 coding sequence is TGCAGCGCCCAAGGGGACAGGAGCTACGAGCAGTACTTC.